This T cell receptor (beta chain) was found in a study of shared clonotypes between healthy human individuals. TCRdb keeps only in-frame clones here, not all; method: immunoSEQ multiplex PCR. The sample has some 2.4 million clones, over 85% seen once. Trimming left V 1 base short and J 5 bases short, with 8 bases between. Germline loops: CDR1 SEHNR, CDR2 FQNEAQ (reference sequence). This CDR3 is 13 amino acids long. This receptor was obtained from a man aged 18 to 29 in good health. Some clones in this sample may be carry-over from other donors' samples. The V and J genes are TRBV7-9 and TRBJ1-1; the D is unclear. The sequenced sample was naive CD4+ T cells from PBMCs. Regarding subset: CD45RA+ positively selected. CDR3 loop: CASSLVPGTEAFF. The CDR3 DNA follows: TGTGCCAGCAGCTTAGTACCGGGTACTGAAGCTTTCTTT. Looking up the rest from reference TRBV7-9 and TRBJ1-1 gives the full variable domain: DTGVSQNPRHKITKRGQNVTFRCDPISEHNRLYWYRQTLGQGPEFLTYFQNEAQLEKSRLLSDRFSAERPKGSFSTLEIQRTEQGDSAMYLCASSLVPGTEAFFGQGTRLTVV.